This TCR beta chain is from a study of control samples from healthy donors and cancer patients. Produced via immunoSEQ multiplex PCR; TCRdb's table is partial and in-frame only. The data show tens of thousands of clones, with roughly 91% seen just once and more than 10% held by the top ten. The J segment lost 0 bases and the V segment lost 7 bases, leaving 8 bases of the junction unmatched. The CDR3 loop spans 17 amino acids. Looked up from germline, CDR1 is SQVTM and CDR2 is ANQGSEA. The gene calls are TRBV29-1 and TRBJ2-1; 14 positions match TRBD2. The sequence derives from a man aged 50-59 years with lung cancer. Sequencing input: PBMCs. The CDR3 reads CSARGLAGGSSYNEQFF. CDR3 DNA sequence: TGCAGCGCCCGAGGACTAGCGGGGGGCAGCTCCTACAATGAGCAGTTCTTC.